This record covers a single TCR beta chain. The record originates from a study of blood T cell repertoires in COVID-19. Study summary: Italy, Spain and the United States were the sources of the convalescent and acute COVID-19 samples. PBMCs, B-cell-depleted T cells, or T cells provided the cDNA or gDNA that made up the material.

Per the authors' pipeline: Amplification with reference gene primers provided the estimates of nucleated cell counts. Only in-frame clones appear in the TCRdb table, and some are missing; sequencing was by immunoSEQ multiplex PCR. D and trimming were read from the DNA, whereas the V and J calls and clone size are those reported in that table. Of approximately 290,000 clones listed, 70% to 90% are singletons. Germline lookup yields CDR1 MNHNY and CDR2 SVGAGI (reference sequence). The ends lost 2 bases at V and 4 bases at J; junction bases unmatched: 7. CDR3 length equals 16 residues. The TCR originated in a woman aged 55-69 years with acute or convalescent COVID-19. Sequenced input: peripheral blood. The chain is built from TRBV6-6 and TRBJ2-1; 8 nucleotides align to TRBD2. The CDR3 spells CASSYISSGRYNEQFF. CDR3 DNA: TGTGCCAGCAGTTACATATCCAGCGGGAGATACAATGAGCAGTTCTTC.